This T cell receptor beta chain derives from a study of blood T cell repertoires in COVID-19. About the research overall: Italy, Spain and the United States were the sources of the convalescent and acute COVID-19 samples. PBMCs, B-cell-depleted T cells, or T cells provided the cDNA or gDNA that made up the material.

Methods used by the authors: The assay estimated nucleated cells by amplifying reference gene primers. Data came from immunoSEQ multiplex PCR; TCRdb stores just in-frame clones and leaves some out. The D gene and trimming were derived from the DNA, and the V and J assignments and clone size from that table. The sample yields 180,000 or so clones, roughly nine tenths seen once. The CDR3 is 18 amino acids. The V gene's germline CDR1 is SNHLY and CDR2 FYNNEI. V was pared by 3 bases and J by 4 bases, with 17 bases of the junction left unmatched. The source of this sequence is a woman aged 80 or over in a cohort sampled during active or convalescent COVID-19. The source material was peripheral blood. The chain is built from TRBV2 and TRBJ1-1; 7 bases are a match to TRBD1. The chain's CDR3 is CASSERLVSRGLGTEAFF. The CDR3 coding sequence is TGTGCCAGCAGTGAGCGCTTAGTCTCCAGGGGGTTAGGCACTGAAGCTTTCTTT.